This T cell receptor beta chain was captured in a study of cytomegalovirus exposure and HLA in healthy donors. General study points: A list of more than 150 TCR beta chains associated with cytomegalovirus was given. In vitro confirmation showed a few CMV-associated chains to be CMV antigen specific.

A word on this clone: Its cognate antigen is unknown.

Amplification used 60 Vbeta primers and 13 Jbeta primers. TCRdb keeps only in-frame clones here, not all; method: immunoSEQ multiplex PCR. The sample has about 270,000 clones; 80% to 90% are singletons. Sample: PBMCs. The clonotype comes from a man aged 40-49 years in good health and CMV-seropositive.

CDR3 loop: CASSRILQDGYTF. The CDR3 DNA reads as TGTGCCAGCAGCCGGATCTTACAGGATGGCTACACCTTC. The V gene is TRBV6-6, the J gene TRBJ1-2; possibly TRBD1 for D (5 bases). The V and J ends lost 6 bases and 6 bases respectively, with 14 bases between them. CDR1 and CDR2 (germline): MNHNY, SVGAGI (reference sequence). The CDR3 contains 13 residues.